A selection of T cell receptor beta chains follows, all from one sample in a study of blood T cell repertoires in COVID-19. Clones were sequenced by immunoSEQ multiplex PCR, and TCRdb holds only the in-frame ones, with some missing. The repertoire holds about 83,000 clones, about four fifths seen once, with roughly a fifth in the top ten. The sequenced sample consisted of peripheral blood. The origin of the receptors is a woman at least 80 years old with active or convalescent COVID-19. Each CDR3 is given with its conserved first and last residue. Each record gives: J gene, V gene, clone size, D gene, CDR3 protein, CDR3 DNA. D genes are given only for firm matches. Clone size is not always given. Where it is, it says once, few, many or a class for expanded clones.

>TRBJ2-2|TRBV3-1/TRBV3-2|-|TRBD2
CASSQVAGGPPGELFF
TGTGCCAGCAGCCAAGTAGCGGGGGGGCCCCCCGGGGAGCTGTTTTTT
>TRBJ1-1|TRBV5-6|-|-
CASSGRSGGGTEAFF
TGTGCCAGCAGCGGCAGGTCGGGGGGAGGTACTGAAGCTTTCTTT
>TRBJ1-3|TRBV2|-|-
CASSDIGTLGNTIYF
TGTGCCAGCAGTGACATTGGTACTCTGGGAAACACCATATATTTT
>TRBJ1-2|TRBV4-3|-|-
CASSQVVGDGYTF
TGCGCCAGCAGCCAAGTTGTAGGGGATGGCTACACCTTC
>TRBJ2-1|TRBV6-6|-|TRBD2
CASSRLDRASGGAYEQFF
TGTGCCAGCAGTCGATTAGATCGGGCTAGCGGGGGGGCATATGAGCAGTTCTTC
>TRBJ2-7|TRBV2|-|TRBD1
CASSEAPGQGGEQYF
TGTGCCAGCAGTGAAGCTCCGGGACAGGGGGGCGAGCAGTACTTC
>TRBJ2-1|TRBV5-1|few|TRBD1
CASSSGTGMGNEQFF
TGCGCCAGCAGCTCCGGGACAGGCATGGGTAATGAGCAGTTCTTC
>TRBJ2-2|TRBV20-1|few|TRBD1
CSASRGTGSYGELFF
TGCAGTGCTAGTCGCGGGACAGGGTCTTACGGGGAGCTGTTTTTT
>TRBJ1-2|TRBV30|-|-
CAWADRPNYGYTF
TGTGCCTGGGCTGACAGGCCGAACTATGGCTACACCTTC
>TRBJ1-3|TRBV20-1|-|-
CSASPGFFGNTIYF
TGCAGTGCTAGTCCAGGGTTTTTTGGAAACACCATATATTTT
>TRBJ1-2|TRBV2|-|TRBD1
CASYGTGKGYTF
TGTGCCAGCTATGGGACAGGGAAAGGCTACACCTTC
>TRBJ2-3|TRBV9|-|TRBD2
CASSGVGGVDTQYF
TGTGCCAGCAGCGGAGTGGGGGGGGTAGATACGCAGTATTTT
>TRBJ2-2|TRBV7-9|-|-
CASSFSGTGELFF
TGTGCCAGCAGCTTCTCGGGGACCGGGGAGCTGTTTTTT
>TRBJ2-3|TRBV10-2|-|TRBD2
CASSPRLAGGPDTQYF
TGCGCCAGCAGTCCACGACTAGCGGGGGGGCCAGATACGCAGTATTTT
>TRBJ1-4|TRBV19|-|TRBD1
CASSPSRTGDNEKLFF
TGTGCCAGTAGTCCCTCAAGGACAGGGGATAATGAAAAACTGTTTTTT
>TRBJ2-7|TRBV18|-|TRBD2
CASSPGTARESYEQYF
TGTGCCAGCTCACCCGGGACTGCGCGGGAGTCCTACGAGCAGTACTTC
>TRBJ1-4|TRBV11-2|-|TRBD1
CASSSRDRGENRNEKLFF
TGTGCCAGCAGCTCCCGGGACAGGGGCGAAAATCGAAATGAAAAACTGTTTTTT
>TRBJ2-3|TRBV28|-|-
CASSLPGAPKDTQYF
TGTGCCAGCAGTTTACCGGGAGCCCCCAAAGATACGCAGTATTTT
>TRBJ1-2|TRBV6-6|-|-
CASSYGEPLPYGYTF
TGTGCCAGCAGTTATGGAGAACCCTTACCCTATGGCTACACCTTC
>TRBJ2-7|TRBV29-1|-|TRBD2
CSVGGSGEGEQYF
TGCAGCGTTGGAGGTAGCGGGGAGGGTGAGCAGTACTTC
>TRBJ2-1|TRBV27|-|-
CASSLNPRYSGSTYNEQFF
TGTGCCAGCAGCCTTAATCCTCGCTACTCAGGGTCGACCTACAATGAGCAGTTCTTC
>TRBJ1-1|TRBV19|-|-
CASSIGGNLNTEAFF
TGTGCCAGTAGTATTGGAGGGAATTTGAACACTGAAGCTTTCTTT
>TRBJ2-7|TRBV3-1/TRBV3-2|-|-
CASSPRFRASYEQYF
TGTGCCAGCAGCCCCCGGTTCAGGGCCTCCTACGAGCAGTACTTC
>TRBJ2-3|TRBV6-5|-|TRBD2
CASTRGEAGTDTQYF
TGTGCCAGCACCCGGGGGGAGGCTGGCACAGATACGCAGTATTTT
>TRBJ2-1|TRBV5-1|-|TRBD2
CASSTLADNEQFF
TGCGCCAGCAGCACACTAGCGGACAATGAGCAGTTCTTC
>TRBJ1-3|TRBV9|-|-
CASSVGGLSGNTIYF
TGTGCCAGCAGCGTAGGCGGGCTCTCTGGAAACACCATATATTTT
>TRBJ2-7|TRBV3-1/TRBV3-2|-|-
CASSQDRGNEQYF
TGTGCCAGCAGCCAAGATCGAGGAAACGAGCAGTACTTC
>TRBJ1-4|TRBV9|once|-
CASSAQRDRVEKLFF
TGTGCCAGCAGCGCCCAGAGAGACAGAGTTGAAAAACTGTTTTTT
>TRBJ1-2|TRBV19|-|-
CASRPPGGEPYGYTF
TGTGCCAGTAGGCCCCCGGGGGGAGAACCCTATGGCTACACCTTC
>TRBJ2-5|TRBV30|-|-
CAATRGETQYF
TGTGCCGCCACAAGGGGCGAGACCCAGTACTTC